This TCR beta chain appears in the sequencing data of a study of T cell changes during pregnancy in multiple sclerosis. Method: immunoSEQ multiplex PCR; TCRdb's copy keeps in-frame clones and lacks some. The repertoire consists of about 41,000 clones, with approximately 90% occurring once and the leading ten covering under 0.7%. The V gene's germline CDR1 is MNHNY and CDR2 SVGAGI (reference sequence). V dropped 6 bases and J dropped 0 bases, with 15 bases sitting between them. This CDR3 is 16 amino acids long. The TCR was taken from a female donor with multiple sclerosis, enrolled in a pregnancy study. The chain couples TRBV6-6 to TRBJ1-3, with D possibly matching TRBD1 (6 bases). Sequenced material: CD4+ T cells from peripheral blood mononuclear cells, taken in the first trimester of pregnancy. CDR3 amino acids: CASSSGTSLSGNTIYF. The DNA of the CDR3 is TGTGCCAGCAGCTCCGGGACATCCCTCTCTGGAAACACCATATATTTT.